A selection of T cell receptor beta chains follows, all from one sample in a study of T cell repertoires in cytomegalovirus infection. One entry per CDR3 protein, called by TCRdb with MiXCR from the reads. The sample lists around 280,000 distinct CDR3 sequences, around 15% occurring once. Sequencing used PBMCs. The receptor source for this set is a human donor in good health (CMV status not recorded). Some clones in this sample may be carry-over from other donors' samples. Each CDR3 is given with its conserved first and last residue. The order of the fields is V gene, J gene, D gene, clone size, CDR3 protein, CDR3 DNA. The D gene is left open where the match is weak. Where a row states a size, it is once, few, many or the class of an expanded clone; other rows omit it.

v_call: TRBV3-1
j_call: TRBJ2-7
d_call: TRBD1
clone_size: few
cdr3_aa: CASSPTGTGGTRKYF
cdr3_nt: TGTGCCAGCAGCCCGACCGGGACAGGGGGTACAAGAAAGTACTTC

v_call: TRBV29-1
j_call: TRBJ2-5
d_call: TRBD1
clone_size: .
cdr3_aa: CSVGIGQGETQYF
cdr3_nt: TGCAGCGTTGGGATCGGACAGGGGGAGACCCAGTACTTC

v_call: TRBV12-3/TRBV12-4
j_call: TRBJ2-1
d_call: TRBD2
clone_size: many
cdr3_aa: CASSPGLAERSYNEQFF
cdr3_nt: TGTGCCAGCAGTCCCGGACTAGCCGAGCGCTCCTACAATGAGCAGTTCTTC

v_call: TRBV27
j_call: TRBJ2-3
d_call: TRBD2
clone_size: few
cdr3_aa: CASSWTSGTQYF
cdr3_nt: TGTGCCAGCAGTTGGACTAGCGGGACGCAGTATTTT

v_call: TRBV7-4
j_call: TRBJ2-7
d_call: .
clone_size: few
cdr3_aa: CASSWAGAYEQYF
cdr3_nt: TGTGCCAGCAGCTGGGCAGGGGCCTACGAGCAGTACTTC

v_call: TRBV7-2
j_call: TRBJ1-2
d_call: .
clone_size: .
cdr3_aa: CASSFRTDHGYTF
cdr3_nt: TGTGCCAGCAGCTTCCGGACAGACCATGGCTACACCTTC

v_call: TRBV12-3/TRBV12-4
j_call: TRBJ2-3
d_call: .
clone_size: .
cdr3_aa: CASSFLGNTDTQYF
cdr3_nt: TGTGCCAGCAGTTTCCTAGGGAACACAGATACGCAGTATTTT

v_call: TRBV28
j_call: TRBJ1-3
d_call: .
clone_size: many
cdr3_aa: CATGRGNTIYF
cdr3_nt: TGTGCCACCGGGCGGGGAAACACCATATATTTT

v_call: TRBV2
j_call: TRBJ2-2
d_call: TRBD1
clone_size: .
cdr3_aa: CASTAVTGASNTGELFF
cdr3_nt: TGTGCCAGCACCGCCGTGACAGGGGCATCGAACACCGGGGAGCTGTTTTTT

v_call: TRBV19
j_call: TRBJ2-2
d_call: TRBD1
clone_size: .
cdr3_aa: CATQTGVNTGELFF
cdr3_nt: TGTGCCACCCAGACAGGGGTCAACACCGGGGAGCTGTTTTTT

v_call: TRBV7-9
j_call: TRBJ2-7
d_call: TRBD2
clone_size: few
cdr3_aa: CASSSTGTSDAPLYEQYF
cdr3_nt: TGTGCCAGCAGCTCAACCGGGACTAGCGACGCCCCACTCTACGAGCAGTACTTC

v_call: TRBV20-1
j_call: TRBJ2-7
d_call: TRBD2
clone_size: .
cdr3_aa: CSGGTSGSREQYF
cdr3_nt: TGCAGTGGAGGGACTAGCGGGAGTCGCGAGCAGTACTTC

v_call: TRBV12-5
j_call: TRBJ1-5
d_call: .
clone_size: many
cdr3_aa: CASGLGHRQPQHF
cdr3_nt: TGTGCTAGTGGCCTGGGACATAGGCAGCCCCAGCATTTT

v_call: TRBV11-2
j_call: TRBJ2-6
d_call: .
clone_size: few
cdr3_aa: CASSLDRGAAGANVLTF
cdr3_nt: TGTGCCAGCAGCTTAGATCGGGGGGCTGCTGGGGCCAACGTCCTGACTTTC

v_call: TRBV7-6
j_call: TRBJ2-7
d_call: TRBD2
clone_size: many
cdr3_aa: CASSLAGTSGGNYEQYF
cdr3_nt: TGTGCCAGCAGCTTAGCGGGGACTAGCGGGGGGAACTACGAGCAGTACTTC

v_call: TRBV6-1
j_call: TRBJ1-6
d_call: .
clone_size: few
cdr3_aa: CASTSSGQGRSPLHF
cdr3_nt: TGTGCCAGCACTTCCTCTGGGCAGGGGAGATCACCCCTCCACTTT

v_call: TRBV25-1
j_call: TRBJ1-2
d_call: .
clone_size: .
cdr3_aa: CASSETTATNYGYTF
cdr3_nt: TGTGCCAGCAGTGAGACAACAGCGACAAACTATGGCTACACCTTC

v_call: TRBV7-9
j_call: TRBJ1-2
d_call: TRBD1
clone_size: few
cdr3_aa: CASSAGQGAYGYTF
cdr3_nt: TGTGCCAGCAGCGCCGGACAGGGTGCCTATGGCTACACCTTC

v_call: TRBV6-8
j_call: TRBJ2-5
d_call: .
clone_size: few
cdr3_aa: CASRAAAFETQYF
cdr3_nt: TGTGCCAGCAGGGCGGCTGCCTTCGAGACCCAGTACTTC

v_call: TRBV7-3
j_call: TRBJ2-1
d_call: .
clone_size: many
cdr3_aa: CASSSGSSYNEQFF
cdr3_nt: TGTGCCAGCAGCTCTGGAAGCTCCTACAATGAGCAGTTCTTC

v_call: TRBV20-1
j_call: TRBJ2-5
d_call: .
clone_size: few
cdr3_aa: CSASRGIYQETQYF
cdr3_nt: TGCAGTGCTAGTCGCGGCATTTACCAAGAGACCCAGTACTTC

v_call: TRBV7-9
j_call: TRBJ2-1
d_call: .
clone_size: many
cdr3_aa: CASSLVSDSYNEQFF
cdr3_nt: TGTGCCAGCAGCTTAGTTAGCGACTCCTACAATGAGCAGTTCTTC

v_call: TRBV6-2/TRBV6-3
j_call: TRBJ1-1
d_call: .
clone_size: .
cdr3_aa: CASSSGQTRTPAFF
cdr3_nt: TGTGCCAGCAGTTCCGGACAGACTAGGACTCCAGCTTTCTTT

v_call: TRBV18
j_call: TRBJ1-3
d_call: .
clone_size: few
cdr3_aa: CASSRGDSGNTIYF
cdr3_nt: TGTGCCAGCTCACGAGGAGACTCTGGAAACACCATATATTTT

v_call: TRBV29-1
j_call: TRBJ1-2
d_call: .
clone_size: few
cdr3_aa: CSVVGNKAGGGYTF
cdr3_nt: TGCAGCGTTGTGGGTAACAAGGCCGGAGGGGGCTACACCTTC

v_call: TRBV5-6
j_call: TRBJ1-2
d_call: .
clone_size: few
cdr3_aa: CASSLEWAGYTF
cdr3_nt: TGTGCCAGCAGCTTGGAATGGGCAGGCTACACCTTC

v_call: TRBV7-6
j_call: TRBJ2-7
d_call: TRBD1
clone_size: many
cdr3_aa: CASSSGTELYEQYF
cdr3_nt: TGTGCCAGCAGCTCCGGGACAGAGCTCTACGAGCAGTACTTC

v_call: TRBV7-2
j_call: TRBJ1-1
d_call: .
clone_size: many
cdr3_aa: CASSFSDRLNTEAFF
cdr3_nt: TGTGCCAGCAGCTTTTCGGACAGACTAAACACTGAAGCTTTCTTT

v_call: TRBV7-9
j_call: TRBJ2-3
d_call: .
clone_size: many
cdr3_aa: CASSFWGSTDTQYF
cdr3_nt: TGTGCCAGCAGCTTTTGGGGAAGCACAGATACGCAGTATTTT

v_call: TRBV11-2
j_call: TRBJ2-2
d_call: .
clone_size: many
cdr3_aa: CASSSIQGPGELFF
cdr3_nt: TGTGCCAGCAGCTCAATTCAGGGGCCCGGGGAGCTGTTTTTT

v_call: TRBV15
j_call: TRBJ2-1
d_call: TRBD1
clone_size: few
cdr3_aa: CATSRTIRDRGYNEQFF
cdr3_nt: TGTGCCACCAGCAGAACGATCCGGGACAGGGGCTACAATGAGCAGTTCTTC

v_call: TRBV6-2/TRBV6-3
j_call: TRBJ2-1
d_call: TRBD2
clone_size: few
cdr3_aa: CASSPMGLAENEQFF
cdr3_nt: TGTGCCAGCAGCCCGATGGGACTAGCGGAAAATGAGCAGTTCTTC

v_call: TRBV7-2
j_call: TRBJ1-2
d_call: .
clone_size: many
cdr3_aa: CASSLSTYGYTF
cdr3_nt: TGTGCCAGCAGCTTGTCAACCTATGGCTACACCTTC

v_call: TRBV7-8
j_call: TRBJ1-1
d_call: .
clone_size: many
cdr3_aa: CASSSLATISGEAFF
cdr3_nt: TGTGCCAGCAGCTCGCTCGCGACGATCAGCGGTGAAGCTTTCTTT

v_call: TRBV9
j_call: TRBJ2-1
d_call: TRBD2
clone_size: .
cdr3_aa: CASSVGISGGNEQFF
cdr3_nt: TGTGCCAGCAGCGTAGGGATTAGCGGGGGTAATGAGCAGTTCTTC

v_call: TRBV20-1
j_call: TRBJ1-4
d_call: .
clone_size: .
cdr3_aa: CSARTGAGEKLFF
cdr3_nt: TGCAGTGCTCGAACGGGGGCGGGTGAAAAACTGTTTTTT

v_call: TRBV14
j_call: TRBJ2-1
d_call: .
clone_size: .
cdr3_aa: CASSQVRGSYNEQFF
cdr3_nt: TGTGCCAGCAGCCAAGTTCGAGGGTCCTACAATGAGCAGTTCTTC

v_call: TRBV12-3/TRBV12-4
j_call: TRBJ2-1
d_call: .
clone_size: few
cdr3_aa: CASTFLFGTQHNEQFF
cdr3_nt: TGTGCCAGCACTTTCCTTTTCGGGACACAACACAATGAGCAGTTCTTC

v_call: TRBV29-1
j_call: TRBJ2-2
d_call: .
clone_size: many
cdr3_aa: CSVELLGVPGVNTGELFF
cdr3_nt: TGCAGCGTTGAACTTTTGGGGGTACCAGGGGTGAACACCGGGGAGCTGTTTTTT

v_call: TRBV6-6
j_call: TRBJ2-2
d_call: TRBD2
clone_size: many
cdr3_aa: CASSYSWTSGGIDTGELFF
cdr3_nt: TGTGCCAGCAGTTACTCATGGACTAGCGGCGGTATTGACACCGGGGAGCTGTTTTTT

v_call: TRBV15
j_call: TRBJ2-1
d_call: .
clone_size: many
cdr3_aa: CATSRDGLLSSYNEQFF
cdr3_nt: TGTGCCACCAGCAGAGACGGGCTCCTGAGCTCCTACAATGAGCAGTTCTTC

v_call: TRBV10-3
j_call: TRBJ1-2
d_call: .
clone_size: .
cdr3_aa: CAISAPTGDNPSRGYTF
cdr3_nt: TGTGCCATCAGTGCCCCGACAGGCGACAACCCTTCACGGGGCTACACCTTC

v_call: TRBV14
j_call: TRBJ1-1
d_call: .
clone_size: few
cdr3_aa: CASSQVRTTNSEAFF
cdr3_nt: TGTGCCAGCAGCCAAGTCAGGACCACCAACTCTGAAGCTTTCTTT

v_call: TRBV18
j_call: TRBJ2-1
d_call: .
clone_size: .
cdr3_aa: CASSHKGEWTEQFF
cdr3_nt: TGTGCCAGCTCACACAAAGGGGAATGGACTGAGCAGTTCTTC

v_call: TRBV4-1
j_call: TRBJ1-3
d_call: .
clone_size: many
cdr3_aa: CASSGMTHSGNTIYF
cdr3_nt: TGCGCCAGCAGCGGAATGACCCATTCTGGAAACACCATATATTTT

v_call: TRBV7-6
j_call: TRBJ1-1
d_call: TRBD1
clone_size: few
cdr3_aa: CASSAGTGGVAFF
cdr3_nt: TGTGCCAGCAGCGCCGGGACAGGAGGCGTAGCTTTCTTT